This T cell receptor beta chain was profiled in a study of PD-1 blockade in classical Hodgkin lymphoma (dated by TCRdb to between 2020 and 2021). Regarding the research as a whole: Nivolumab dosing was 3 mg/kg intravenously every 2 weeks, continuing until either disease progression or unacceptable toxicity. The study used TCR beta sequencing and CyTOF to define a peripheral blood immune signature of response to PD-1 blockade in classical Hodgkin lymphoma. Overall study outcomes, separate from this receptor: By C4D1, a significant rise was seen in CD4+ TCR diversity but not in CD8+ TCR diversity (p=0.0027 vs p=0.16), and the rise was most apparent among complete responders (p=0.02). Baseline TCR diversity was reported to be lower in newly diagnosed patients than in healthy donors and to be lower still in relapsed/refractory patients. Only a single clinical trial cohort was studied, and what caused the repertoire differences, possibly disease activity or prior therapy, remained undefined. Lower diversity was observed in patients in whom nivolumab was started less than 1 year after ASCT, and these patients were excluded from later analyses so that confounding by immune reconstitution would be avoided. Among trial patients, those achieving complete response had baseline diversity similar to that of newly diagnosed patients, while diversity was significantly lower in partial responders and progressors.

What this sample's time point label stands for: cycle 2 day 1 (C2D1) of nivolumab. Every trial patient had relapsed following autologous stem cell transplantation, and prior brentuximab vedotin exposure was what differed among cohorts A, B and C. The trial cohort comprised 56 patients with relapsed/refractory classical Hodgkin lymphoma whose best overall responses were complete response, partial response or progressive disease. Single-agent nivolumab was administered to trial patients in the multi-cohort phase II CheckMate 205 trial. An independent review committee assessed best overall response by applying the 2007 International Working Group response criteria. Trial PBMCs were obtained immediately prior to nivolumab initiation (C1D1) and on therapy at cycle 2 day 1 and cycle 4 day 1. Peripheral blood was collected in 8 mL Vacutainer Cell Preparation Tubes, from which PBMCs were isolated by centrifugation and then cryopreserved.

Remarks on this clone: The antigen this receptor binds is unknown. No per-base quality is available; no much larger clone lies one base away.

Cut back by 3 bases and 6 bases, the V and J ends lie 11 bases apart. CDR3 length: 13 amino acids, cysteine to phenylalanine. Of the read, only the CDR3 DNA is kept; its 39 bases are in frame from base 1. CDR1 LNHNV and CDR2 YYDKDF are derived from the germline V gene (reference sequence). The Qiagen DNeasy kit was used to extract genomic DNA from unsorted PBMCs and from the negatively selected CD4+ and CD8+ fractions. Amplification of TCR beta CDR3 regions was done by immunoSEQ multiplex PCR with primers that anneal to V and J segments. Amplification bias was minimized using a synthetic immune receptor repertoire, and residual bias was removed computationally after sequencing. The authors processed their data as follows. Repertoire diversity was quantified as the Shannon entropy index using custom Python scripts. Unsorted, CD4+ and CD8+ repertoires were analyzed separately, except in combined analyses where CD4+ and CD8+ sequences were merged in silico. Clonal expansion was defined as at least a 2-fold frequency increase after treatment relative to C1D1, with a pseudocount of 0.5 for undetected baseline clones. Clones with 0 or 1 copy at C1D1 were classified as singleton clones, and clones with 2 or more copies were classified as non-singleton clones. Clones expanded in unsorted samples were annotated as CD4+, CD8+ or unknown by matching protein sequences in sorted samples from the same patient. Diversity changes from C1D1 to C4D1 were tested in paired samples using Wilcoxon tests. Held by TCRdb, this immuneACCESS table contains in-frame sequences only and omits some clones. Under half of the omission traces to an unresolved V gene where checked; the cause of the rest is unknown. That table furnishes V, J and clone size, whereas the DNA furnished D and trimming. For this sample there are about 19,000 clones; around 79% appear just once. The ten largest make up over 15% of the sample.

The sequenced sample was peripheral blood mononuclear cells (PBMCs), obtained before the second cycle of nivolumab. The sequence was obtained from a human donor with classical Hodgkin lymphoma. The V gene is TRBV15 and the J gene is TRBJ1-1; possibly the D gene is TRBD1, per 6 matching bases. The nucleotide sequence reads TGTGCCACCAGCAGCAGGGGAGACGCTGAAGCTTTCTTT. Its protein is CATSSRGDAEAFF.